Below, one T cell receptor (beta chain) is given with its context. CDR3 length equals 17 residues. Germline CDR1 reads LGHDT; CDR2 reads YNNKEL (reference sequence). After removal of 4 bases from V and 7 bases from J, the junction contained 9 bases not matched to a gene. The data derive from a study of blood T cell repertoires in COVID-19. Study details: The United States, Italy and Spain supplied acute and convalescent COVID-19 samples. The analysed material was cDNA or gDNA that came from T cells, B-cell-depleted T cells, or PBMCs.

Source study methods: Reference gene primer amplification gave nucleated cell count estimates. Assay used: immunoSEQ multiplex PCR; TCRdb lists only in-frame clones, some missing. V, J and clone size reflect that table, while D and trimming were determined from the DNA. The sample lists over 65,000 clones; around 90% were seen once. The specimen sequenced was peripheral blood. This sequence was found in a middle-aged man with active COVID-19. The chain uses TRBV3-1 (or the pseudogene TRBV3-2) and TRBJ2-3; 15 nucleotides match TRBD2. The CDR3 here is CASSPQGTSGRHNTQYF. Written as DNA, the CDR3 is TGTGCCAGCAGCCCCCAGGGGACTAGCGGGAGGCATAATACGCAGTATTTT.